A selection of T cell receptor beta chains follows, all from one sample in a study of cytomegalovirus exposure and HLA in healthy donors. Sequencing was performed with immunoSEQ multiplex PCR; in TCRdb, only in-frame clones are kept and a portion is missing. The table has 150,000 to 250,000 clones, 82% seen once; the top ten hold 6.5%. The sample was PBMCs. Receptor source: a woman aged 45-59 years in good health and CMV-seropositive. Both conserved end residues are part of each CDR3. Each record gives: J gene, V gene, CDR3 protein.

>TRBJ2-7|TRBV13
CASSFGIRGHFEQYF
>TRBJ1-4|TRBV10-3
CAISEDTEKLFF
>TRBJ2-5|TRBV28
CASSPSYGGFQETQYF
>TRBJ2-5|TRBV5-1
CASSLGDSQETQYF
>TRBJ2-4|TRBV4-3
CASSQEGTPRTPNIQYF
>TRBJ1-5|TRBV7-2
CASAQGAGQPQHF
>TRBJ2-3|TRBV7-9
CASSYRTGETDTQYF
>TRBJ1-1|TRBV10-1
CASSEGGNTEAFF
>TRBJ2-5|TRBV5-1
CASSGKTGGYRETQYF
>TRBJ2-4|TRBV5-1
CASSGARPGVQYF
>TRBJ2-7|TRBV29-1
CSADGGPSSYEQYF
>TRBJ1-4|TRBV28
CASSLSSTGSQNEKLFF
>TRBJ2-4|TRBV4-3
CASSQEPGIAKNIQYF
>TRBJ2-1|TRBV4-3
CASSQDHLRQGRYNEQFF
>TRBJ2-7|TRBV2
CAIRTWTGPYEQYF
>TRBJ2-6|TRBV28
CASSSGTGASGANGLTF
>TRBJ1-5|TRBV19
CASSTYNQPQHF
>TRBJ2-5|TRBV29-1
CSVGQVEETQYF
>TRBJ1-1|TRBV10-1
CASSEQTNTEAFF
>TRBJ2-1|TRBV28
CASQPPGGSYNEQFF
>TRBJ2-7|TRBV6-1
CASSEGDSRVYEQYF
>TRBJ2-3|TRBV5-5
CASTPGQGFTDTQYF
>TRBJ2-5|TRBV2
CASSGGRTGQETQYF
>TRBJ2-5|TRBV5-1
CASRRGTQYF
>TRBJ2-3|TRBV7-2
CASSLQGRGTDTQYF
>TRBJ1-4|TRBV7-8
CASSLAQPGAPNEKLFF
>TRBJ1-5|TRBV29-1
CSVAGDSNQPQHF
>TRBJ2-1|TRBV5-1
CASSSQVGLAGGGYNEQFF
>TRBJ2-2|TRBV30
CAWKRRAGAGELFF